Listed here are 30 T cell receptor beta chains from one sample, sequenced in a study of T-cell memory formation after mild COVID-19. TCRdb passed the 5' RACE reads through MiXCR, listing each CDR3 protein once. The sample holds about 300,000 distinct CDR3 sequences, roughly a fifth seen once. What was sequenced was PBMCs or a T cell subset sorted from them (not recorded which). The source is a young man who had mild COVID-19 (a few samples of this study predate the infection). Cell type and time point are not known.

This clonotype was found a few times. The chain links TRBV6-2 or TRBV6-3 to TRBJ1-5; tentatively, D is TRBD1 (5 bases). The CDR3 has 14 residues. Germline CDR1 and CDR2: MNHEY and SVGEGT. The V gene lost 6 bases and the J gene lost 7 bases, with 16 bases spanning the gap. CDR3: CASSFNGARQPQHF. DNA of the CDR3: TGTGCCAGCAGCTTCAACGGGGCCCGGCAGCCCCAGCATTTT.

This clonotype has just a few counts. CDR3 residues: CASNTLPLSAGGPNEQFF. For the CDR3, the DNA is TGCGCCAGCAACACTCTCCCACTTTCAGCGGGGGGGCCAAATGAGCAGTTCTTC. This sequence joins TRBV5-1 and TRBJ2-1, with 10 positions matching TRBD2. Germline values: CDR1 SGHRS, CDR2 YFSETQ. The CDR3 has 18 amino acids. J was trimmed by 7 bases and V by 6 bases; bases with no gene match: 19.

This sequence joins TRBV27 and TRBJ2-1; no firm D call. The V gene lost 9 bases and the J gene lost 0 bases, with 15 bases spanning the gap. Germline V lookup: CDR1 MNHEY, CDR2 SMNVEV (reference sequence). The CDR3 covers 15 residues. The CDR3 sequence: CARRVRGFSYNEQFF. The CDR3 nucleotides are TGTGCCAGAAGGGTCCGTGGGTTCTCCTACAATGAGCAGTTCTTC.

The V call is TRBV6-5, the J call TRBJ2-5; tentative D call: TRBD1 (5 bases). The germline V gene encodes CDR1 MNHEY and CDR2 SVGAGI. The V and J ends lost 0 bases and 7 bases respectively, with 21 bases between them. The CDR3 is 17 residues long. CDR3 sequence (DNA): TGTGCCAGCAGTTACTCCGACGCAGGGCAAGGATTTGGGACCCAGTACTTC. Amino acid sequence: CASSYSDAGQGFGTQYF.

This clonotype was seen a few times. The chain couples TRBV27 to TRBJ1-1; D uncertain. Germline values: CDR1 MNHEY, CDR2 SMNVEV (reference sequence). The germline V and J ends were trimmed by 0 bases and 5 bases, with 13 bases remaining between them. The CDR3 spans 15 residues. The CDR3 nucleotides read TGTGCCAGCAGTTTATCGCGGGTAGGGTGGACTGAAGCTTTCTTT. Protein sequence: CASSLSRVGWTEAFF.

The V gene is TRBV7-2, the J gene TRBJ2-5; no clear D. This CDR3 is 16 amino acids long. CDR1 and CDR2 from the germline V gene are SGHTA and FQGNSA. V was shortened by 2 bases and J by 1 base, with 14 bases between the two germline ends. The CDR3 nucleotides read TGTGCCAGCAGCTTAATAGTGCCGTTTTTCCAAGAGACCCAGTACTTC. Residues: CASSLIVPFFQETQYF. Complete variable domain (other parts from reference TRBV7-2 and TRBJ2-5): GAGVSQSPSNKVTEKGKDVELRCDPISGHTALYWYRQSLGQGLEFLIYFQGNSAPDKSGLPSDRFSAERTGGSVSTLTIQRTQQEDSAVYLCASSLIVPFFQETQYFGPGTRLLVL.

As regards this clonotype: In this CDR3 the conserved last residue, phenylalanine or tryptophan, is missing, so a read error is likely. CDR3 protein: CASSKTGGHRDEQFL. DNA of the CDR3: TGTGCCAGCAGTAAGACCGGGGGGCACCGCGATGAGCAGTTCCTC. The chain carries TRBV6-2 or TRBV6-3 and TRBJ2-1, with a weak D call TRBD2 (7 bases). Trimming stripped 5 bases from V and 8 bases from J, with 19 bases between. The V gene's germline CDR1 is MNHEY and CDR2 SVGEGT. The CDR3 consists of 15 residues.

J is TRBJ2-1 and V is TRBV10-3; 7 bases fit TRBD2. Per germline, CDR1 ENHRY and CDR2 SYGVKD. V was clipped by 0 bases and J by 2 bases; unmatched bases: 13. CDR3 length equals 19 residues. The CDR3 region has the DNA TGTGCCATCAGTGAGTCCCCCGGACTAGTTGTGACCCCCTACAATGAGCAGTTCTTC. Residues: CAISESPGLVVTPYNEQFF.

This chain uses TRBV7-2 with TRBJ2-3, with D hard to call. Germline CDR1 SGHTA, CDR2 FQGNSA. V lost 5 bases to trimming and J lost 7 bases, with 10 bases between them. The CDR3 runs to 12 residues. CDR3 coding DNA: TGTGCCAGCAGCCTGAAGACAAATACGCAGTATTTT. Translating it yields CASSLKTNTQYF.

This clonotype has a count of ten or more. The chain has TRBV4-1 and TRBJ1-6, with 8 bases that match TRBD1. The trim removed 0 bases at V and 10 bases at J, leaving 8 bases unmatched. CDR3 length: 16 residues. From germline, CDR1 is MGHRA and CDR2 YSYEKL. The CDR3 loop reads CASSQDPPGGHSPLHF. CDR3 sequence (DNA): TGCGCCAGCAGCCAAGATCCCCCAGGGGGCCACTCACCCCTCCACTTT.

CDR3 sequence reads: CASSRDWQGETQYF. In nucleotides, the CDR3 is TGTGCCAGCAGCCGTGACTGGCAGGGGGAGACCCAGTACTTC. The V call is TRBV7-2, the J call TRBJ2-5; tentatively, D is TRBD1 (6 bases). The CDR3 totals 14 residues. Trimming cost V 5 bases and J 5 bases, with 15 bases left between them. Germline assignment: CDR1 SGHTA and CDR2 FQGNSA.

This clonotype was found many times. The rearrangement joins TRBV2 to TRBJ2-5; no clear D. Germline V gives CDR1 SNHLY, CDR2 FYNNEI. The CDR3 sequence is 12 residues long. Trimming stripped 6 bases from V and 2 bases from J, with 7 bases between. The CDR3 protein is CASRKDQETQYF. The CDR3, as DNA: TGTGCCAGCAGGAAAGATCAAGAGACCCAGTACTTC.

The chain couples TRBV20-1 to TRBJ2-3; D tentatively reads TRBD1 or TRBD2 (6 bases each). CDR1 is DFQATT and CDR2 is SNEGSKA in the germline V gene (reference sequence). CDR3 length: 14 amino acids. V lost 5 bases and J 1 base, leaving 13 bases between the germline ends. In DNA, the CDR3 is TGCAGTGCTGATGGGGGGCTCGGCACAGATACGCAGTATTTT. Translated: CSADGGLGTDTQYF.

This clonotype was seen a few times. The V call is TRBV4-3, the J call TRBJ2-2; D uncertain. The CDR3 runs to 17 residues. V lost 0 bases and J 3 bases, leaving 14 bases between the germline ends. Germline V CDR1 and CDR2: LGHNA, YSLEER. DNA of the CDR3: TGCGCCAGCAGCCAAGATTTTTCCGGGCCTTACACCGGGGAGCTGTTTTTT. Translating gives CASSQDFSGPYTGELFF.

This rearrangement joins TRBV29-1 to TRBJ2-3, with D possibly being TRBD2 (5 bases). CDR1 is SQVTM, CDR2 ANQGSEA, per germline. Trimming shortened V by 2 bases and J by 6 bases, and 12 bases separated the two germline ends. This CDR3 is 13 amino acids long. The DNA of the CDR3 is TGCAGCGTTGAAACGGGGTGGCTTGATACGCAGTATTTT. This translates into CSVETGWLDTQYF.

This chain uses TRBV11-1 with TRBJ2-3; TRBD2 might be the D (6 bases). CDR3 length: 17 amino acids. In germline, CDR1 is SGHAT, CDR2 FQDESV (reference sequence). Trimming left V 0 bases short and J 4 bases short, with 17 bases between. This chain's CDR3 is CASSLARAQRAPDTQYF. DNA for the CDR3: TGTGCCAGCAGCTTAGCGAGGGCCCAGCGGGCCCCAGATACGCAGTATTTT.

Here the CDR3 reads CSASLYTGGIGYTF. CDR3 nucleotide sequence: TGCAGTGCTTCCCTATATACAGGAGGGATTGGCTACACCTTC. The gene calls are TRBV20-1 and TRBJ1-2; possibly TRBD1 for D (5 bases). The CDR3 runs to 14 residues. Trimming pared 5 bases from V and 7 bases from J, leaving 20 bases between. The germline gives CDR1 DFQATT, CDR2 SNEGSKA (reference sequence).

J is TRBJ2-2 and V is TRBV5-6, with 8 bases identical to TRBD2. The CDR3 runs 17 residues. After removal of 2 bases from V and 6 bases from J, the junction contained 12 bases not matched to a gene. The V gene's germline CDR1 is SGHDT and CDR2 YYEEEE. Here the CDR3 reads CASSFHLSRGGSGELFF. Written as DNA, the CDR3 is TGTGCCAGCAGCTTCCACTTGTCCCGGGGGGGCTCCGGGGAGCTGTTTTTT.

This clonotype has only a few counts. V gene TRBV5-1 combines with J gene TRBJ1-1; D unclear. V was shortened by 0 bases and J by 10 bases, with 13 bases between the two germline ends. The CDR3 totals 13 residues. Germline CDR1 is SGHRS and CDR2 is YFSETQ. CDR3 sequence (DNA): TGCGCCAGCAGCTTGGCGGGGATGGGTGGAGCTTTCTTT. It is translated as CASSLAGMGGAFF.

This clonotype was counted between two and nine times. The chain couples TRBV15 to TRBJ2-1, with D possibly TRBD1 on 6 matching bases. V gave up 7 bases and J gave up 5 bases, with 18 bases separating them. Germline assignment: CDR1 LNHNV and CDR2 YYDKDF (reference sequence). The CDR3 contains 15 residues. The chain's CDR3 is CATTRSGAGNNEQFF. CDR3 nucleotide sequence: TGTGCCACCACCAGGTCAGGGGCTGGCAACAATGAGCAGTTCTTC.

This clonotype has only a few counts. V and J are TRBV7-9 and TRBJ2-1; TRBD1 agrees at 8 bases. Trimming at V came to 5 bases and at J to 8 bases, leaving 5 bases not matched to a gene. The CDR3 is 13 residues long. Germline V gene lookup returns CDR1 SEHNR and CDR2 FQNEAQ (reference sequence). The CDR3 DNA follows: TGTGCCAGCAGCACGACAGGGGACGATGAGCAGTTCTTC. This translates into CASSTTGDDEQFF.

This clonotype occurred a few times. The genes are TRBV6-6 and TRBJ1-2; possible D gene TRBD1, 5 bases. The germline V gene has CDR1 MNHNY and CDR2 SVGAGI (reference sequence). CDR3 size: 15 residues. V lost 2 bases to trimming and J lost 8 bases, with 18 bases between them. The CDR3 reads CASSYLGGGSGGYTF. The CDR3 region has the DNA TGTGCCAGCAGTTACCTCGGGGGGGGATCGGGCGGCTACACCTTC.

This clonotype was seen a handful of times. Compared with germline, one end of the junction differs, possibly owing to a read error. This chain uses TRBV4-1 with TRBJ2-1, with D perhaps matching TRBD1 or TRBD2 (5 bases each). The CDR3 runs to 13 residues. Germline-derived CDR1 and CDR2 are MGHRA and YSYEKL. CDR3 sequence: CASSQDREGPGLF. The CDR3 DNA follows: TGCGCCAGCAGCCAAGATCGCGAGGGGCCCGGACTCTTC.

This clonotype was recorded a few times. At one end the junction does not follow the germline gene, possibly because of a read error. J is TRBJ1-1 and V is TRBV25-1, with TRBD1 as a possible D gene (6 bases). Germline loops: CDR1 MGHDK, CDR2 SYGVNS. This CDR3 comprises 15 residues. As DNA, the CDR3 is TGTGCCAGCAGGGACAACAGGGCGTTGAACGCTGAAGCTTTCTTT. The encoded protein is CASRDNRALNAEAFF. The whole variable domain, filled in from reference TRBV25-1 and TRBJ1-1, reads EADIYQTPRYLVIGTGKKITLECSQTMGHDKMYWYQQDPGMELHLIHYSYGVNSTEKGDLSSESTVSRIRTEHFPLTLESARPSHTSQYLCASRDNRALNAEAFFGQGTRLTVV.

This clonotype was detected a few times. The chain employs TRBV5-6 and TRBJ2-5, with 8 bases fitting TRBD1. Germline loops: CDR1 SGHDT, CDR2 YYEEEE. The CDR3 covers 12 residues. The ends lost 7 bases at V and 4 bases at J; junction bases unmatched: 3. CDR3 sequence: CASLDRGETQYF. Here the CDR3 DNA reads TGTGCCAGCCTCGACAGGGGAGAGACCCAGTACTTC.

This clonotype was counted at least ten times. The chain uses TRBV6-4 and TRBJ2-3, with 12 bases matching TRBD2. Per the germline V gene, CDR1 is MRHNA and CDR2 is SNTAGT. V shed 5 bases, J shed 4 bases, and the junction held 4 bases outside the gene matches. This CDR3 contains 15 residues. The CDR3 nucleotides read TGTGCCAGCAGTTCAGGACTAGCGGGGTCAGATACGCAGTATTTT. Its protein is CASSSGLAGSDTQYF.

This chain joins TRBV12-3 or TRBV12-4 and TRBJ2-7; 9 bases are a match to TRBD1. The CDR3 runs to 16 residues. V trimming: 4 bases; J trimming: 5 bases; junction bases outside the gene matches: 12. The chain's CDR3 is CASSSTPPGQGHEQYF. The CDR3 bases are TGTGCCAGCAGTTCAACCCCCCCGGGACAGGGCCACGAGCAGTACTTC.

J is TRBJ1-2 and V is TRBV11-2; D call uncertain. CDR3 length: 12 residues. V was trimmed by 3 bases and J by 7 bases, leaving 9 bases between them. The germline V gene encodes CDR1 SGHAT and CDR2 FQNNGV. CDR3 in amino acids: CASSFPMSGYTF. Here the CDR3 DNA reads TGTGCCAGCAGCTTTCCTATGAGTGGCTACACCTTC.

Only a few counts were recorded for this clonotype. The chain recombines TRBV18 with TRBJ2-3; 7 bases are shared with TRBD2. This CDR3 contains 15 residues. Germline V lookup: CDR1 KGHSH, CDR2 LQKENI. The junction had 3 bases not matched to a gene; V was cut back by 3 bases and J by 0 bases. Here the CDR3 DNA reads TGTGCCAGCTCACCTCGTAGCGGGAGCACAGATACGCAGTATTTT. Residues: CASSPRSGSTDTQYF.

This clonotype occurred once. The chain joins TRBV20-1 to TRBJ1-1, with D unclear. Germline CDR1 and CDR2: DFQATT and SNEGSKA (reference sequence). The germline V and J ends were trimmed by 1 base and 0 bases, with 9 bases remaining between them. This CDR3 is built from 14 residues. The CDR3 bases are TGCAGTGCTAGAGTAGAGTATATGAACACTGAAGCTTTCTTT. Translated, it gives CSARVEYMNTEAFF.